This TCR beta chain originates from a study of CD8 T cells in Susac syndrome. Sequencing of TCR beta was performed on blood CD8+ and CD4+ T cells. An amount of RNA that ranged from roughly 0.5 to 1 ug was reverse transcribed with random hexamers. Across 54 Vbeta and 13 Jbeta, immunoSEQ multiplex PCR amplified TCR beta CDR3. TCRdb reprocessed the immunoSEQ multiplex PCR reads via MiXCR and lists one record per CDR3 protein. Among 140,000 or so distinct CDR3 sequences listed, roughly 95% were seen once. This CDR3 comprises 13 residues. Germline values: CDR1 PRHDT, CDR2 FYEKMQ (reference sequence). V lost 2 bases, J lost 5 bases, and 9 bases lay in between.

Material for sequencing was CD4+ T cells from PBMCs. The gene calls are TRBV13 and TRBJ2-5, with a possible D match to TRBD1 (5 bases). This receptor was taken from a human donor with multiple sclerosis. The CDR3 reads CASSLIQGETQYF. Written as DNA, the CDR3 is TGTGCCAGCAGCTTAATCCAGGGTGAGACCCAGTACTTC.